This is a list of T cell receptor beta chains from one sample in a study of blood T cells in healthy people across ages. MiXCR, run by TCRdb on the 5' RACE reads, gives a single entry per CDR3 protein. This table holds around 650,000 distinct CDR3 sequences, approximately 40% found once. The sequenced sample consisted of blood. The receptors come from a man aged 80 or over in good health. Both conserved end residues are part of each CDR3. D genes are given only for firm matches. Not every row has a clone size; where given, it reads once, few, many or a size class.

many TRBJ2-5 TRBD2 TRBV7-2 CASSFSGRQETQYF TGTGCCAGCAGCTTTAGCGGGCGCCAAGAGACCCAGTACTTC
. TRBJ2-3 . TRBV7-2 CASSLVGLGTDTQYF TGTGCCAGCAGCTTAGTCGGACTTGGCACAGATACGCAGTATTTT
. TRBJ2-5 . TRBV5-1 CASSPSRPAQETQYF TGCGCCAGCAGCCCTAGTAGGCCAGCCCAAGAGACCCAGTACTTC
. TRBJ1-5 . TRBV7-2 CASSLQGHWKQPQHF TGTGCCAGCAGCTTACAGGGGCATTGGAAGCAGCCCCAGCATTTT
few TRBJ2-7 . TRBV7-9 CASSPLLYEQYF TGTGCCAGCAGCCCTTTACTGTACGAGCAGTACTTC
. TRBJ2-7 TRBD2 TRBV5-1 CASSLGLAGGVDEQYF TGCGCCAGCAGCTTGGGACTAGCGGGGGGAGTCGACGAGCAGTACTTC
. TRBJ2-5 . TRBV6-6 CASSRTTETQYF TGTGCCAGCAGCCGGACGACGGAGACCCAGTACTTC
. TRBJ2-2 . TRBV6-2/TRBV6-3 CASSSQNTGELFF TGTGCCAGCAGTTCACAGAACACCGGGGAGCTGTTTTTT
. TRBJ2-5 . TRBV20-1 CSARDGRRQQETQYF TGCAGTGCTAGAGATGGGCGCAGGCAACAAGAGACCCAGTACTTC
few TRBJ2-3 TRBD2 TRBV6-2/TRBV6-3 CASSYGREVADTQYF TGTGCCAGCAGTTACGGGCGGGAGGTCGCAGATACGCAGTATTTT
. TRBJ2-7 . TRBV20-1 CSAERTPYEQYF TGCAGTGCGGAGAGGACTCCCTACGAGCAGTACTTC
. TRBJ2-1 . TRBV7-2 CASSFPNYNEQFF TGTGCCAGCAGCTTCCCCAACTACAATGAGCAGTTCTTC
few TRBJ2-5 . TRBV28 CASSRREQETQYF TGTGCCAGCAGCCGCAGGGAGCAAGAGACCCAGTACTTC
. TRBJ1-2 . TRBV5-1 CASSLTPGLTNYGYTF TGCGCCAGCAGCTTGACTCCGGGCTTGACTAACTATGGCTACACCTTC
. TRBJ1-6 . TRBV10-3 CAISESEAGENSPLHF TGTGCCATCAGTGAGTCGGAGGCAGGGGAAAATTCACCCCTCCACTTT
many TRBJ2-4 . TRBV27 CASMYSGGTNIQYF TGTGCCAGTATGTATTCGGGGGGCACGAACATTCAGTACTTC
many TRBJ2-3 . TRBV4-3 CASSQVGISGDTQYF TGCGCCAGCAGCCAAGTAGGGATATCAGGGGATACGCAGTATTTT
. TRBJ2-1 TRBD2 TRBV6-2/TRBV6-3 CASRKGTTYNEQFF TGTGCCAGCAGAAAAGGGACTACCTACAATGAGCAGTTCTTC
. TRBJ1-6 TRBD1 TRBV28 CASSLDISTGINSPLHF TGTGCCAGCAGTTTGGACATTTCGACAGGGATTAATTCACCCCTCCACTTT
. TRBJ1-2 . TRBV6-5 CASWRDEDNGYGYTF TGTGCCAGCTGGAGGGACGAGGATAATGGGTATGGCTACACCTTC
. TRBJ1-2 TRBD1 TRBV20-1 CSARLQGVRDGYTF TGCAGTGCTAGGCTCCAGGGGGTACGGGACGGCTACACCTTC
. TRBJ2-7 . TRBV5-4 CASSLKGSGTYEQYF TGTGCCAGCAGCTTGAAGGGGAGTGGGACCTACGAGCAGTACTTC
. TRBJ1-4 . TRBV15 CATSREQQTNENLFF TGTGCCACCAGCAGAGAACAACAAACTAATGAAAACCTGTTTTTT
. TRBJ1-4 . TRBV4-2 CASSQDRGRWATNEKLFF TGTGCCAGCAGCCAAGATCGGGGGCGGTGGGCAACTAATGAAAAACTGTTTTTT
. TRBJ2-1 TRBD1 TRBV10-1 CASSDHRTGGGNEQFF TGCGCCAGCAGTGACCATCGGACAGGGGGTGGGAATGAGCAGTTCTTC
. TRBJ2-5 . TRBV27 CASSVGTQETQYF TGTGCCAGCAGTGTTGGCACTCAAGAGACCCAGTACTTC
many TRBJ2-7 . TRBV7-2 CASSLEQGRSYEQYF TGTGCCAGCAGCTTAGAACAGGGAAGGTCCTACGAGCAGTACTTC
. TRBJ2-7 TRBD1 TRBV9 CASSVGGEQGGEQYF TGTGCCAGCAGCGTAGGTGGAGAACAGGGGGGCGAGCAGTACTTC
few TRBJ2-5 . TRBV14 CASSQKNVGTQRQETQYF TGTGCCAGCAGCCAAAAAAACGTCGGGACTCAGAGACAAGAGACCCAGTACTTC
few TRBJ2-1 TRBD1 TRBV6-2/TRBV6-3 CASSYSRAGGEDEQFF TGTGCCAGCAGTTACTCGCGAGCAGGGGGCGAGGATGAGCAGTTCTTC
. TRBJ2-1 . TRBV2 CASSRGADNEQFF TGTGCCAGCAGTCGAGGGGCCGACAATGAGCAGTTCTTC
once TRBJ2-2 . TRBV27 CASKLILTGELFF TGTGCCAGCAAATTAATACTGACCGGGGAGCTGTTTTTT
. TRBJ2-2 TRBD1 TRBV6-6 CASSYGGTGNTGELFF TGTGCCAGCAGTTACGGCGGGACAGGGAACACCGGGGAGCTGTTTTTT
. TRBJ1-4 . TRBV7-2 CASSVNPNGEKLFF TGTGCCAGCAGCGTAAACCCGAATGGGGAAAAACTGTTTTTT
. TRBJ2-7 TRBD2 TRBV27 CASTSSGSGSYNEQYF TGTGCCAGCACATCTAGCGGGAGCGGGTCCTACAATGAGCAGTACTTC
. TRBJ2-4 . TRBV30 CAWSAPGQLAKNIQYF TGTGCCTGGAGTGCGCCGGGGCAACTAGCCAAAAACATTCAGTACTTC
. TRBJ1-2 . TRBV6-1 CASIPARNYGYTF TGTGCCAGCATTCCTGCCAGAAACTATGGCTACACCTTC
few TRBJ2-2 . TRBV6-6 CASSYPTGFDTGELFF TGTGCCAGCAGTTACCCTACGGGATTCGACACCGGGGAGCTGTTTTTT
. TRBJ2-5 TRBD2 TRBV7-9 CASSFGLAGVLETQYF TGTGCCAGCAGCTTCGGACTAGCGGGAGTACTAGAGACCCAGTACTTC
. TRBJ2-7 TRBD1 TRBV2 CASRRQGPSYEQYF TGTGCCAGCAGGAGACAGGGCCCTTCCTACGAGCAGTACTTC
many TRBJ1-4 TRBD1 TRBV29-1 CSASPGTGVGGLFF TGCAGCGCCTCTCCCGGGACAGGGGTCGGCGGACTGTTTTTT
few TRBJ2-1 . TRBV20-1 CSVPSRASAGPNEQFF TGCAGTGTTCCATCCAGGGCTAGCGCGGGGCCGAATGAGCAGTTCTTC
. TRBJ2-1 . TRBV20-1 CSARGGGPHNEQFF TGCAGTGCTAGAGGGGGAGGTCCCCACAATGAGCAGTTCTTC
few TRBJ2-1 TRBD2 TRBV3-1 CASSPTSGRARNEQFF TGTGCCAGCAGCCCGACGAGCGGGAGGGCCAGGAATGAGCAGTTCTTC
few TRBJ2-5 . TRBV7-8 CASSSTGVVETQYF TGTGCCAGCAGCTCAACGGGAGTTGTAGAGACCCAGTACTTC
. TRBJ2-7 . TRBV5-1 CASSLPGTAGAYEQYF TGCGCCAGCAGCTTGCCTGGGACAGCGGGGGCCTACGAGCAGTACTTC
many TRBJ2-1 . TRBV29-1 CSAQEGAEQFF TGCAGCGCCCAGGAGGGTGCCGAGCAGTTCTTC
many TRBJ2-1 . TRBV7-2 CASSLDLGGTYNEQFF TGTGCCAGCAGCTTAGATCTGGGGGGCACCTACAATGAGCAGTTCTTC
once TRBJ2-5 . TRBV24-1 CASSDPRSGTNNNEQYF TGTGCCTCCAGTGATCCCCGTTCAGGGACGAATAACAATGAGCAGTACTTC
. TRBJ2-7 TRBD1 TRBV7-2 CASSSPTGGGEQYF TGTGCCAGCAGCTCCCCGACAGGGGGAGGCGAGCAGTACTTC
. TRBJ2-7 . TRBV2 CASRQSRVYMDEQYF TGTGCCAGCAGACAATCCCGGGTTTACATGGACGAGCAGTACTTC
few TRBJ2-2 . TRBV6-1 CASSLVPLSTGELFF TGTGCCAGCAGCCTCGTTCCCCTATCCACCGGGGAGCTGTTTTTT
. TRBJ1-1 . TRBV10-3 CAISELGSSTEAFF TGTGCCATCAGTGAGCTCGGGAGCAGCACTGAAGCTTTCTTT
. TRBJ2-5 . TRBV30 CAWSGRAGKETQYF TGTGCCTGGAGTGGAAGGGCAGGGAAGGAGACCCAGTACTTC